The 15 T cell receptor beta chains given below trace back to one sample, sequenced in a study of T cells in Graves' hyperthyroidism and ophthalmopathy. TCR beta CDR3 regions were amplified from RNA transcripts. The primer set for the first-round RT-PCR of the TCR CDR3 was HTBI. Using its own MiXCR run on the multiplex PCR reads, TCRdb lists one record per CDR3 protein. The sample records under 600,000 distinct CDR3 sequences, roughly 15% being singletons. Sequenced: blood. The receptors shown here come from a woman between 40 and 50 years old with Graves' ophthalmopathy.

There are a few counts of this clonotype. The chain's CDR3 is CASRKGQGSSQYF. The CDR3 DNA follows: TGTGCCAGCAGAAAGGGACAGGGATCGTCTCAGTACTTC. The V call is TRBV6-1, the J call TRBJ2-4, with 9 bases lining up with TRBD1. CDR1 is MNHNS, CDR2 SASEGT, per germline. CDR3 length: 13 amino acids. V gave up 6 bases and J gave up 12 bases; unmatched junction bases: 9.

A note on this clonotype: A much more abundant neighbour one base away suggests this may be a read error. The chain recombines TRBV6-2 or TRBV6-3 with TRBJ1-5; D ambiguous. This CDR3 has 12 amino acids. Per the germline V gene, CDR1 is MNHEY and CDR2 is SVGEGT. Trimming pared 4 bases from V and 12 bases from J, leaving 13 bases between. CDR3 sequence reads: CASSSTADGQHF. CDR3 sequence (DNA): TGTGCCAGCAGTTCCACAGCGGATGGCCAGCATTTT.

This clonotype was seen a handful of times. The chain couples TRBV2 to TRBJ2-1; 12 bases match TRBD2. CDR3 length equals 14 residues. The germline V gene encodes CDR1 SNHLY and CDR2 FYNNEI. V lost 4 bases and J lost 12; bases outside the gene matches: 7. CDR3: CASSVLAGGSGQFF. The CDR3 bases are TGTGCCAGCAGTGTACTAGCGGGGGGTTCCGGGCAGTTCTTC. The variable domain in full, completed from reference TRBV2 and TRBJ2-1, reads EPEVTQTPSHQVTQMGQEVILRCVPISNHLYFYWYRQILGQKVEFLVSFYNNEISEKSEIFDDQFSVERPDGSNFTLKIRSTKLEDSAMYFCASSVLAGGSGQFFGPGTRLTVL.

The genes are TRBV6-1 and TRBJ1-2; D possibly corresponds to TRBD1 (5 bases). Trimming took 6 bases from V and 4 from J, leaving 12 bases between them. This CDR3 spans 13 amino acids. In germline, CDR1 is MNHNS, CDR2 SASEGT. The DNA for the CDR3 is TGTGCCAGCAGACCCCGGGACCGCTATGGCTACACCTTC. Its translation is CASRPRDRYGYTF.

This clonotype was seen more than once but under ten times. At one end the junction does not follow the germline gene, possibly because of a read error. This sequence joins TRBV18 and TRBJ2-1, with 11 bases fitting TRBD2. Germline V gene sequence: CDR1 KGHSH, CDR2 LQKENI. The CDR3 is made up of 15 amino acids. The CDR3 sequence is CASSPPSGRVYEQLF. The CDR3, as DNA: TGTGCCAGCTCACCACCTAGCGGGAGGGTTTATGAGCAGCTCTTC.

A remark on this clonotype: One end of the junction does not line up with germline, which may come from a read error. The V call is TRBV11-2, the J call TRBJ2-3, with 9 bases lining up with TRBD2. This CDR3 is 16 amino acids long. In germline, CDR1 is SGHAT, CDR2 FQNNGV. The CDR3 nucleotides read TGTGCCAGTAGTAGCTTAGCGGGAGTTCGCACAGATGCGCAGTATTTT. It codes for CASSSLAGVRTDAQYF.

The V gene is TRBV20-1, the J gene TRBJ1-4; possible D gene TRBD1, 5 bases. This CDR3 region has 16 residues. Trimming left V 6 bases short and J 0 bases short, with 17 bases between. From germline, CDR1 is DFQATT and CDR2 SNEGSKA (reference sequence). CDR3 amino acids: CSADREGVATNEKLFF. For the CDR3, the DNA is TGCAGTGCGGATAGAGAAGGGGTTGCAACTAATGAAAAACTGTTTTTT.

The chain carries TRBV3-1 and TRBJ2-5; 10 bases agree with TRBD2. This CDR3 has 17 amino acids. Losses at the gene ends were 4 bases for V and 5 bases for J; bases not matched to a gene: 13. CDR1 and CDR2 from the germline V gene are LGHDT and YNNKEL (reference sequence). The CDR3 coding sequence is TGTGCCAGCAGCCGCACGCTACTAGCGGGGCCTGGCGAGACCCAGTACTTC. This codes for CASSRTLLAGPGETQYF.

This clonotype showed up many times. CDR3 in DNA: TGCGCCAGCAGCTTGGCCCGGGGAGAGGGGACTGAAGCTTTCTTT. Amino acid sequence: CASSLARGEGTEAFF. V is TRBV5-1 and J is TRBJ1-1, with D possibly being TRBD1 (5 bases). The CDR3 spans 15 residues. Germline lookup yields CDR1 SGHRS and CDR2 YFSETQ. V gave up 0 bases and J gave up 5 bases, with 14 bases separating them.

This clonotype was counted many times. The V call is TRBV20-1, the J call TRBJ1-1, with 7 bases lining up with TRBD1. CDR1 DFQATT and CDR2 SNEGSKA come from the germline V gene (reference sequence). CDR3 length equals 15 residues. J was trimmed by 0 bases and V by 2 bases; bases with no gene match: 6. Here the CDR3 DNA reads TGCAGTGCTAGAAGGGACAGACTAATGAACACTGAAGCTTTCTTT. It codes for CSARRDRLMNTEAFF.

The CDR3 is CASSLLRDRGHSGELFF. DNA of the CDR3: TGTGCCAGCAGCCTACTCCGGGACAGGGGGCATTCCGGGGAGCTGTTTTTT. This sequence joins TRBV7-8 and TRBJ2-2; TRBD1 matches 12 bases. V was clipped by 5 bases and J by 6 bases; unmatched bases: 10. Germline loops: CDR1 SGHVS, CDR2 FQNEAQ. The CDR3 consists of 17 residues.

This rearrangement joins TRBV29-1 to TRBJ1-2; D gene unclear. Germline CDR1 is SQVTM and CDR2 is ANQGSEA. This CDR3 is 9 amino acids long. Trimming stripped 2 bases from V and 7 bases from J, with 2 bases between. This CDR3 is CSVESGYTF. Here the CDR3 DNA reads TGCAGCGTTGAAAGTGGCTACACCTTC.

In its sample, this clonotype was seen a few times. CDR3 region: CATSRDRERTGELFF. The CDR3 bases are TGTGCCACCAGCAGAGATCGGGAGAGAACCGGGGAGCTGTTTTTT. The rearrangement uses TRBV15 and TRBJ2-2, with D possibly being TRBD2 (6 bases). Trimming took off 0 bases at V and 5 bases at J, with 10 bases between the two ends. Per germline, CDR1 LNHNV and CDR2 YYDKDF (reference sequence). The CDR3 totals 15 residues.

This clonotype was observed many times. The chain carries TRBV5-1 and TRBJ2-6, with TRBD2 identical over 7 bases. After removal of 4 bases from V and 2 bases from J, the junction contained 6 bases not matched to a gene. Germline V gene sequence: CDR1 SGHRS, CDR2 YFSETQ. This CDR3 is 16 amino acids long. CDR3 nucleotides: TGCGCCAGCAGCCGAACGGGGGGAGCTGGGGCCAACGTCCTGACTTTC. Residues: CASSRTGGAGANVLTF. The complete variable domain, with remaining parts taken from reference TRBV5-1 and TRBJ2-6, reads KAGVTQTPRYLIKTRGQQVTLSCSPISGHRSVSWYQQTPGQGLQFLFEYFSETQRNKGNFPGRFSGRQFSNSRSEMNVSTLELGDSALYLCASSRTGGAGANVLTFGAGSRLTVL.

The rearrangement links TRBV20-1 to TRBJ1-6, with 7 bases that match TRBD1. Per the germline V gene, CDR1 is DFQATT and CDR2 is SNEGSKA (reference sequence). This CDR3 contains 13 residues. The CDR3 DNA reads TGCATGCCGGGTCAGGGGGGAAATTCACCCCTCCACTTT. Translating it yields CMPGQGGNSPLHF.